At least ten counts were recorded for the clone carrying this TCR beta chain. Its target is not known. This entry belongs to a study of T cells in Graves' hyperthyroidism and ophthalmopathy. Points from the study as a whole: Progression to ophthalmopathy was predicted a median of roughly 6.6 months early.

With a duration under 2 months, the hyperthyroidism was newly diagnosed in patients aged 18 to 65. Orbital computed tomography and thyroid ultrasound, together with serum TRAb and thyroxine and clinical symptoms, were used for diagnoses. Amplified TCR beta CDR3 regions came from RNA transcripts. Using the HTBI primer set, a first-round RT-PCR was run on the TCR CDR3. TCRdb independently ran MiXCR on the multiplex PCR reads; one entry per CDR3 protein. The sample has 650,000 to 750,000 distinct CDR3 sequences, around 13% seen once. This sequence was found in a woman between 18 and 30 years old with Graves' hyperthyroidism. Sequencing was done on a sample of blood.

CDR3 in amino acids: CASRANTDTQYF. As DNA, the CDR3 is TGTGCCAGCAGGGCTAACACAGATACGCAGTATTTT. The gene calls are TRBV2 and TRBJ2-3; unclear D gene. Germline loops: CDR1 SNHLY, CDR2 FYNNEI. The CDR3 has 12 amino acids. V was trimmed by 6 bases and J by 2 bases, leaving 6 bases between them.